This T cell receptor (beta chain) was recorded in a study of cytomegalovirus exposure and HLA in healthy donors. Study outcomes and limitations: TCR beta sequences reportedly predicted most subjects' HLA-A and HLA-B alleles accurately. Most likely, a cluster of highly shared sequence variants arose as a sequencing artifact. With later analysis, a missense DCLRE1C variant became linked to TCR beta V- and J-gene trimming.

Details on this clone: No antigen is known for it.

The CDR3 consists of 15 residues. Trimming removed 0 bases from V and 0 bases from J, with 7 bases in between. CDR1 and CDR2 from the germline V gene are SGDLS and YYNGEE. 13 Jbeta primers and 60 Vbeta primers were used for the PCR. Clones were sequenced by immunoSEQ multiplex PCR, and TCRdb holds only the in-frame ones, with some missing. There are some 130,000 clones in the sample; 70% to 80% occur only once, and approximately 1.2% lies in the top ten. The donors, nominally healthy at sampling, likely had unrecorded immune exposures. J is TRBJ1-5 and V is TRBV9, with D unclear. The receptor was isolated from a man aged 50-60 years in good health and CMV-seronegative. The sample comprised PBMCs. CDR3 sequence reads: CASSVGGYSNQPQHF. CDR3 coding DNA: TGTGCCAGCAGCGTAGGAGGGTATAGCAATCAGCCCCAGCATTTT. Full variable domain (remainder filled in from reference TRBV9 and TRBJ1-5): DSGVTQTPKHLITATGQRVTLRCSPRSGDLSVYWYQQSLDQGLQFLIQYYNGEERAKGNILERFSAQQFPDLHSELNLSSLELGDSALYFCASSVGGYSNQPQHFGDGTRLSIL.